Listed below are T cell receptor beta chains from one sample, sequenced in a study of PD-1 blockade in classical Hodgkin lymphoma. Profiling relied on immunoSEQ multiplex PCR, and the TCRdb table lists in-frame clones only, not all of them. The sample holds about 22,000 clones; roughly 89% are singletons and the top ten take around 0.25%. Sequenced sample: CD4+ T cells from blood. These receptors all come from a human donor with classical Hodgkin lymphoma. The conserved cysteine and the conserved F or W are not part of the CDR3 here. A row's size may be missing; if present it is once, few, many or a size class.

size: -; V: TRBV7-9; length: 11; CDR3: ASSLVLGEKLF
size: -; V: TRBV15; length: 16; CDR3: ATSKFLDSQLSDEKLF
size: -; V: TRBV2; length: 14; CDR3: ASKVTSGGAGDTQY
size: -; V: TRBV14; length: 11; CDR3: ASSHGADYGYT
size: -; V: TRBV28; length: 17; CDR3: ASNPYALETGYSNQPQH
size: -; V: TRBV7-9; length: 13; CDR3: ASSRTGSRSYEQY
size: -; V: TRBV12-2; length: 13; CDR3: ASRYPTSKSNEQF
size: -; V: TRBV7-3; length: 13; CDR3: ASSLGPWSSYEQY
size: once; V: TRBV7-9; length: 14; CDR3: ASSLGRALDTGELF
size: once; V: TRBV5-1; length: 12; CDR3: ASSLFEGANVLT
size: -; V: TRBV6-5; length: 12; CDR3: ASKEGGTKNIQY
size: -; V: TRBV7-2; length: 11; CDR3: ASSIQGSYGYT
size: -; V: TRBV4-1; length: 14; CDR3: ASSLDPTFSTGELF
size: -; V: TRBV5-4; length: 12; CDR3: AGVGPSGRDEQF
size: -; V: TRBV5-5; length: 13; CDR3: ASSLGLAGGNEQY
size: -; V: TRBV19; length: 13; CDR3: ASRESLAPSYEQY
size: -; V: TRBV15; length: 13; CDR3: ATSRGLNSGNTIY
size: -; V: TRBV30; length: 14; CDR3: AWRDRGRLDTGELF
size: -; V: TRBV2; length: 9; CDR3: ASSVGYEQY
size: -; V: TRBV7-2; length: 13; CDR3: ASTTTRGWTGELF
size: -; V: TRBV11-3; length: 13; CDR3: ASSSGLAGQETQY
size: -; V: TRBV5-6; length: 11; CDR3: ASSLDEGEKLF
size: -; V: TRBV30; length: 9; CDR3: AWKTGYEQY
size: -; V: TRBV7-2; length: 12; CDR3: ASSLAVGGYGYT
size: -; V: TRBV29-1; length: 11; CDR3: SAGQVMNTEAF
size: -; V: TRBV19; length: 12; CDR3: ASSTQGRLETQY
size: -; V: TRBV20-1; length: 9; CDR3: SAYKGGEQY
size: once; V: TRBV30; length: 11; CDR3: AWSVGGLDTQY
size: -; V: TRBV11-2; length: 11; CDR3: ASSLYGYEKLF
size: once; V: TRBV30; length: 13; CDR3: AWRILGQGNEKLF
size: -; V: TRBV5-4; length: 13; CDR3: ASSQEETGAGEAF
size: once; V: TRBV6-6; length: 12; CDR3: ASSYTGGEDGYT
size: -; V: TRBV7-8; length: 13; CDR3: ASSYPGRGNNEQF
size: -; V: TRBV7-9; length: 10; CDR3: ASSLDQWAQY
size: -; V: TRBV9; length: 13; CDR3: ASSPRTDNTGELF
size: -; V: TRBV7-8; length: 12; CDR3: ASSLGSGAYEQY
size: -; V: TRBV18; length: 15; CDR3: ASSPWTSGMGTDTQY
size: -; V: TRBV9; length: 14; CDR3: ASSVEIGTDYNEQF
size: -; V: TRBV14; length: 13; CDR3: ASSLGTGRVETQY
size: once; V: TRBV5-1; length: 12; CDR3: ASKRASLGETQY
size: -; V: TRBV30; length: 11; CDR3: AWSVDRDQPQH
size: -; V: TRBV7-6; length: 15; CDR3: ASSLASARVDYNEQF
size: -; V: TRBV9; length: 12; CDR3: ASSIAVSGNTIY
size: once; V: TRBV7-6; length: 13; CDR3: ASSLVGGLGYEQF
size: once; V: TRBV5-4; length: 14; CDR3: ASSSINMALGETQY
size: -; V: TRBV6-4; length: 11; CDR3: ASSAGPNYGYT
size: -; V: TRBV9; length: 13; CDR3: ASSAAPGHLYEQY
size: -; V: TRBV2; length: 13; CDR3: ASSESTTAGTEAF
size: -; V: TRBV10-3; length: 12; CDR3: AISPREGYNEQF
size: few; V: TRBV7-9; length: 10; CDR3: ASSLDVTEAF
size: few; V: TRBV18; length: 10; CDR3: ASSERNTEAF
size: -; V: TRBV5-1; length: 12; CDR3: ASSLEDQYNEQF
size: -; V: TRBV7-2; length: 13; CDR3: ASSLAILRNTEAF
size: -; V: TRBV5-1; length: 14; CDR3: ASSLAYRGGEYEQF
size: -; V: TRBV6-6; length: 10; CDR3: AIGLATDTQY